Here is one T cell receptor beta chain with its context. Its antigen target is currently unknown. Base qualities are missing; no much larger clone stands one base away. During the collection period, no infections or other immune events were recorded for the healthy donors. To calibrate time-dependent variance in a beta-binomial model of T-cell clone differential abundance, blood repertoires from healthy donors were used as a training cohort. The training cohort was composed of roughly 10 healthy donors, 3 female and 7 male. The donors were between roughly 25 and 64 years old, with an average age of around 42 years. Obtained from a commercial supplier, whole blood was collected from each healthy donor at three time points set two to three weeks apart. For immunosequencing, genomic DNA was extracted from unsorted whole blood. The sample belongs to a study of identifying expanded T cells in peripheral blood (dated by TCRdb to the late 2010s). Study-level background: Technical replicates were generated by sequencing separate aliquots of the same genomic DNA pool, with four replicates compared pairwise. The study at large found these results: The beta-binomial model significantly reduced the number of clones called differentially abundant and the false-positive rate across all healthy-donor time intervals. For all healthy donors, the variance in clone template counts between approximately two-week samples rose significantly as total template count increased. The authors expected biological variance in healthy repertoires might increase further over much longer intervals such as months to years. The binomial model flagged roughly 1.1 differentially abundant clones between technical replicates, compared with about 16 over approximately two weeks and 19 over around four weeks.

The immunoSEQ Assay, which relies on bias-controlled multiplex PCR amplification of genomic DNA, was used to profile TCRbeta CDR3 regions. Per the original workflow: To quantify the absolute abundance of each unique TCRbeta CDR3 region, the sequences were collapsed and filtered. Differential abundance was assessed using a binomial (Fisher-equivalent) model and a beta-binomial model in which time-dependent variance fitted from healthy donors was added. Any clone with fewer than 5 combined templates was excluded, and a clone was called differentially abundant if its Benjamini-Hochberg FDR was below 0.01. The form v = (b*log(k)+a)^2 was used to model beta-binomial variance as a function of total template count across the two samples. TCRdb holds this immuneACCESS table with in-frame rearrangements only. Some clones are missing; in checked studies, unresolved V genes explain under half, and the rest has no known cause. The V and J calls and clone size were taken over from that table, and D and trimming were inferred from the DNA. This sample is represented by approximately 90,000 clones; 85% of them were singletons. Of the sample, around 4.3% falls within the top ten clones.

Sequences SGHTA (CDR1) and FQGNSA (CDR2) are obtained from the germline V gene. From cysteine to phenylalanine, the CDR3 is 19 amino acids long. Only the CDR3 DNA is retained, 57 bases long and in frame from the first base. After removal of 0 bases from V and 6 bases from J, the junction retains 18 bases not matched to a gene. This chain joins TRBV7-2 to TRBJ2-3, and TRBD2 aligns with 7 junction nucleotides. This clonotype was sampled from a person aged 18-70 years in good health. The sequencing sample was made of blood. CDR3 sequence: CASSLARGWTAPLEDTQYF. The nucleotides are TGTGCCAGCAGCTTAGCGCGGGGGTGGACCGCCCCGCTTGAGGATACGCAGTATTTT.